The source of this T cell receptor (beta chain) is a study of blood T cell repertoires in COVID-19. For the study at large: Whether acute or convalescent, the COVID-19 samples came from the United States, Italy and Spain.

The CDR3 sequence is 13 residues long. Germline V lookup: CDR1 SQVTM, CDR2 ANQGSEA. V lost 7 bases, J lost 9 bases, and 18 bases lay in between. This clone has just one count. Measured with immunoSEQ multiplex PCR; TCRdb has only the in-frame clones, and not every one. The sample consists of over 30,000 clones, less than 95% of them appearing once. The sequenced sample consisted of peripheral blood. The source of this sequence is an elderly man with acute or convalescent COVID-19. V gene TRBV29-1 combines with J gene TRBJ2-2, with a weak D call TRBD1 (6 bases). In nucleotides, the CDR3 is TGCAGCGCCCAGGGGTGGGGATCCCGGGAGCTGTTTTTT. Protein sequence: CSAQGWGSRELFF.